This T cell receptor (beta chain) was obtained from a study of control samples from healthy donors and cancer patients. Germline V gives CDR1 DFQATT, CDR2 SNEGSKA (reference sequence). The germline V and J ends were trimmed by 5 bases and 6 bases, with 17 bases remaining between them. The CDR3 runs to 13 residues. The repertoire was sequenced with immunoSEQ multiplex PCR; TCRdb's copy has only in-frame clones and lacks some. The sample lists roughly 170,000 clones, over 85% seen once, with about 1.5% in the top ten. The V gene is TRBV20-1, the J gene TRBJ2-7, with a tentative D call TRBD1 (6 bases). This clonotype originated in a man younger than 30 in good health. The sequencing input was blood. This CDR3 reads CSAGAAGDGEQYF. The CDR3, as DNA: TGCAGTGCTGGTGCAGCAGGGGATGGCGAGCAGTACTTC.